This record covers a single T cell receptor beta chain. Its antigen is not identified. These data originate in a study of OX40 agonist ivuxolimab in advanced cancers. The CDR3 has 15 residues. Trimming took off 0 bases at V and 5 bases at J, with 11 bases between the two ends. CDR1 is SGHNT and CDR2 is YENEEA in the germline V gene. The method was immunoSEQ multiplex PCR; TCRdb's version includes in-frame clones alone and lacks a portion of them. This repertoire shows roughly 2,000 clones, around 79% found once; its top ten account for around 35%. Study observations and caveats: By week 6 at 0.1 to 3.0 mg/kg, blood CD4+ and CD8+ T cells had expanded clonally.

The clonotype originates from an adult with an advanced solid tumor such as melanoma, head and neck, liver or kidney cancer. This chain uses TRBV11-3 with TRBJ2-1; unclear D gene. Source: CD4+ or CD8+ T cells sorted from blood, taken in a trial of the OX40 agonist ivuxolimab. DNA for the CDR3: TGTGCCAGCAGCTTAGACGGCGGTCGTAACAATGAGCAGTTCTTC. Amino acid sequence: CASSLDGGRNNEQFF.